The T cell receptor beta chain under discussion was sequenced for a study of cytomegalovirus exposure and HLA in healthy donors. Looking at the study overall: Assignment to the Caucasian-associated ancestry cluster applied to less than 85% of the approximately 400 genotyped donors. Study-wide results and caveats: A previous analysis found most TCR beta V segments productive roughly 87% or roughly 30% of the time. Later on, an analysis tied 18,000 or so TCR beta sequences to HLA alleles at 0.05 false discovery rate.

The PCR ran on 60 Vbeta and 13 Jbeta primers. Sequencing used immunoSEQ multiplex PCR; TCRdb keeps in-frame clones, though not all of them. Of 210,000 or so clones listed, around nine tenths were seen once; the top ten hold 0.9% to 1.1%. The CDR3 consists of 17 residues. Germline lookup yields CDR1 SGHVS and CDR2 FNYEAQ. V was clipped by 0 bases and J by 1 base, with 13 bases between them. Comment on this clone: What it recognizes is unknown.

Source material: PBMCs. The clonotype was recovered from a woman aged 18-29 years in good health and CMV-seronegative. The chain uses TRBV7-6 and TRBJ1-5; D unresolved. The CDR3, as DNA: TGTGCCAGCAGCTTAGCCCCCTACAGACGCAGCAATCAGCCCCAGCATTTT. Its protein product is CASSLAPYRRSNQPQHF.